The T cell receptor (beta chain) described here comes from a study of technical replicates of blood from a few donors. Assay: immunoSEQ multiplex PCR; the TCRdb copy retains only in-frame clones and omits some. The sample carries about 50,000 clones, approximately 95% recorded once. Looked up from germline, CDR1 is MNHEY and CDR2 is SMNVEV (reference sequence). The CDR3 runs to 17 residues. V was pared by 6 bases and J by 0 bases, with 21 bases between. The sequenced sample was T cells isolated from PBMCs. The source of this sequence is a human donor in good health. J is TRBJ2-7 and V is TRBV27; the D is unclear. This CDR3 is CASSYTLRAASSYEQYF. The CDR3 region has the DNA TGTGCCAGCAGCTACACCCTTCGCGCGGCTAGCTCCTACGAGCAGTACTTC.